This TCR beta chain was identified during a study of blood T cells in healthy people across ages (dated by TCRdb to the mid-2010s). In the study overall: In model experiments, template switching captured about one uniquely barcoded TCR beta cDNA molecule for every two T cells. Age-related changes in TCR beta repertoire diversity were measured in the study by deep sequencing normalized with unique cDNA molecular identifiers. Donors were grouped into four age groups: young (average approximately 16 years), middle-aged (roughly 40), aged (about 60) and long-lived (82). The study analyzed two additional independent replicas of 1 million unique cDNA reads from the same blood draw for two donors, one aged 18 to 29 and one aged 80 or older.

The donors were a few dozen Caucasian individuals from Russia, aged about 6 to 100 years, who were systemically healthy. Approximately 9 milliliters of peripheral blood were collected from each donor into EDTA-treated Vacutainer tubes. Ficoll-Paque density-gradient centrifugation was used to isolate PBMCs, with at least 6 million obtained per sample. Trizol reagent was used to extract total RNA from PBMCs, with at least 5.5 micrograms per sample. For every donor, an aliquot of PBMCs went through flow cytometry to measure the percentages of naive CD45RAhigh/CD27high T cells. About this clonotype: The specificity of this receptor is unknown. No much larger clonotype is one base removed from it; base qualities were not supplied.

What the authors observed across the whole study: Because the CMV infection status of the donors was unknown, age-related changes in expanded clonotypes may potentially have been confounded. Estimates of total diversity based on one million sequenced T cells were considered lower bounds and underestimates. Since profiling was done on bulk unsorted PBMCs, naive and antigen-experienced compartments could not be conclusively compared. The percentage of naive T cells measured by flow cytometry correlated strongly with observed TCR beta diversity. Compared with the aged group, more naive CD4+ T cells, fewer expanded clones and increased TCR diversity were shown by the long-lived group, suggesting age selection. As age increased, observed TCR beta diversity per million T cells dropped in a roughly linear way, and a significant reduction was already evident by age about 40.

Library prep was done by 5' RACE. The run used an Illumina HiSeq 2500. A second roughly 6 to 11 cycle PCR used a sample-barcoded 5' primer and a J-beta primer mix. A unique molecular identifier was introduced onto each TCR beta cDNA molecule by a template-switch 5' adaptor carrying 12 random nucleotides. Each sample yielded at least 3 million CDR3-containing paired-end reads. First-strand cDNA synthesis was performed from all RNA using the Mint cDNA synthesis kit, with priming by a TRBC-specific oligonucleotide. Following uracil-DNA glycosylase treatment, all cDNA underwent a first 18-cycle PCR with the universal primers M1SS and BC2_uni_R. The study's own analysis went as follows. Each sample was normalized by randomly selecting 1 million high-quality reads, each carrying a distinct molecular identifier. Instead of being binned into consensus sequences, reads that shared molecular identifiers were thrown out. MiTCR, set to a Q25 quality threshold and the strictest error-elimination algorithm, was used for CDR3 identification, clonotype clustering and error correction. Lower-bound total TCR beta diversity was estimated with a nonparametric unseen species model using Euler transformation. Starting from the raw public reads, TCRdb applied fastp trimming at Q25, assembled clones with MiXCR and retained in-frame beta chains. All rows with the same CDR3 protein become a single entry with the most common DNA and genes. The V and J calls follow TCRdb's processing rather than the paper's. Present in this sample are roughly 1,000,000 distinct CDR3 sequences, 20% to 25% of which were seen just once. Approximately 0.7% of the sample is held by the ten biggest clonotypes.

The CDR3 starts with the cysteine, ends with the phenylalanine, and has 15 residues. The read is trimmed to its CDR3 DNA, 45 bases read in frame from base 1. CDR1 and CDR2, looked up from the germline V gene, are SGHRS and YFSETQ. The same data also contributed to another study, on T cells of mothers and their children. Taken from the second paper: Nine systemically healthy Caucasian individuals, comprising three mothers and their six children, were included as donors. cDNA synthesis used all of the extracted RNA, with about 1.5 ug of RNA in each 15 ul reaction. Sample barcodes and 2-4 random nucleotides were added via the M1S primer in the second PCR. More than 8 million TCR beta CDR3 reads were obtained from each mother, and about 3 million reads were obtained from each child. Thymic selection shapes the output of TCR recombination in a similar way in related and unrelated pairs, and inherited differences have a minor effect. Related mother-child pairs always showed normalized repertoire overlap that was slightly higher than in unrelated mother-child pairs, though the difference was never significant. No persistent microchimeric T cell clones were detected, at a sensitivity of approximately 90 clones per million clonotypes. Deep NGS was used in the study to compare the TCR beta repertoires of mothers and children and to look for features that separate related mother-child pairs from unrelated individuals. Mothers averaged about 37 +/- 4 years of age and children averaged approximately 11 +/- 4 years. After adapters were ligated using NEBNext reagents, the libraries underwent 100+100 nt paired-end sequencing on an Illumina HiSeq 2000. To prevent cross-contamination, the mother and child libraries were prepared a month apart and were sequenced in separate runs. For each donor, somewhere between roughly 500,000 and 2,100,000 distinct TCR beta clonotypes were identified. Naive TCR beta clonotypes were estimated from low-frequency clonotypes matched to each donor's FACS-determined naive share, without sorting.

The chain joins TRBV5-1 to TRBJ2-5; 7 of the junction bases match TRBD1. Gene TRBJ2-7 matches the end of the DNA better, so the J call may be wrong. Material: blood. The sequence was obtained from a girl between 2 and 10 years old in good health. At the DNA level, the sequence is TGCGCCAGCAGCTTGGAAGGGGACAGCTCCTACGAGCAGTACTTC. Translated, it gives CASSLEGDSSYEQYF.